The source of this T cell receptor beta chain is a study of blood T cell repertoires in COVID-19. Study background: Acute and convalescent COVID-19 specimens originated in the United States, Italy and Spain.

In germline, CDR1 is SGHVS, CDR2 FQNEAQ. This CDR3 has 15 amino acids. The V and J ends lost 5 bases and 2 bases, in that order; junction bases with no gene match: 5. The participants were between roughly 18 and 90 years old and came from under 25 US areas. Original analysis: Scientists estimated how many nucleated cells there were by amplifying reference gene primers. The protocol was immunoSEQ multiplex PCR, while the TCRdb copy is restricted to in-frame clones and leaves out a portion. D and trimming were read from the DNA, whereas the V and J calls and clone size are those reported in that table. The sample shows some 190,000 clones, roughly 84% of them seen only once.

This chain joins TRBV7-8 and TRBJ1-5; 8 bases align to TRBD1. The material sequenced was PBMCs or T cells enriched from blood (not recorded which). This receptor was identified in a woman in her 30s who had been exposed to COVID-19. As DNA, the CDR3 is TGTGCCAGCAGCATGCTGACAGGGGGCAATCAGCCCCAGCATTTT. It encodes CASSMLTGGNQPQHF.